The source of this TCR beta chain is a study of blood T cell repertoires in COVID-19 (dated by TCRdb to 2018 to 2020). Context from the whole study: The collaborator samples originated in the United States, Italy and Spain and spanned the acute and convalescent phases of COVID-19. The prospective study material was composed of cDNA or gDNA derived from T cells, B-cell-depleted T cells, or PBMCs. Deeply sampled blood TCRbeta repertoires from subjects exposed to, actively infected with, or recovered from COVID-19 were included in the dataset. A freely available public database, intended as a resource for researchers studying the immune response to SARS-CoV-2, is where the repertoires were released. The samples were drawn from the first 160 participants of the ongoing ImmuneRACE study and from about 1,200 subjects provided by 6 global collaborators. Nearly every sample came with metadata listing a de-identified subject ID, COVID-19 status, age in years and sex. Where HLA class I and class II types were available, the types were taken from metadata supplied by the sample provider, not from assay-based typing.

Collaborating institutions collected whole blood in K2EDTA tubes following their own protocols. For TCRbeta analysis, collaborator samples were shipped as frozen whole blood, as isolated PBMCs, or as DNA extracted from either sample type. As regards this clone: Its antigen is currently not known. Per-base qualities were not stored, and no clone one base away is much larger.

What the study reported, not specific to this receptor: The amount of clinical and demographic metadata varied by source and participant and was provided uncurated.

The immunoSEQ Assay, a bias-controlled multiplex PCR, was used to amplify TCRbeta CDR3 regions from genomic DNA. Per the original workflow: Nucleated cell counts per sample were estimated from amplification of reference gene primers within the assay. Sequence reads were collapsed and filtered to measure the absolute abundance of every unique TCRbeta CDR3 rearrangement. For each sample, productive Simpson clonality was calculated as the square root of Simpson's diversity index across productive rearrangements. Imported from immuneACCESS, the table was reduced by TCRdb to in-frame sequences with V and J called. These copies leave out some clones; in studies compared against another copy, an unresolved V gene accounts for under half, and the cause of the remainder is not known. V and J calls and clone size are given by that table; D and trimming were obtained from the DNA. Within this sample are under 65,000 clones, with approximately 82% of them counted one time only. The top ten clones comprise approximately 5.6% of the sample.

Reading from cysteine to phenylalanine, the CDR3 counts 13 amino acids. Only the CDR3 portion is preserved as DNA: 39 bases, with reading frame beginning at the first base. At the junction V is shortened by 1 base and J by 8 bases, with 11 bases in between. According to the germline V gene, CDR1 reads SNHLY and CDR2 reads FYNNEI. Sequences were obtained from peripheral blood. The rearrangement joined TRBV2 to TRBJ1-2, with no confident D gene call. The TCR originated in a woman aged 55-70 years with acute or convalescent COVID-19. In nucleotides, the sequence is TGTGCCAGCAGTGAAGTGCCGATCGGGGGCTACACCTTC. It encodes CASSEVPIGGYTF.